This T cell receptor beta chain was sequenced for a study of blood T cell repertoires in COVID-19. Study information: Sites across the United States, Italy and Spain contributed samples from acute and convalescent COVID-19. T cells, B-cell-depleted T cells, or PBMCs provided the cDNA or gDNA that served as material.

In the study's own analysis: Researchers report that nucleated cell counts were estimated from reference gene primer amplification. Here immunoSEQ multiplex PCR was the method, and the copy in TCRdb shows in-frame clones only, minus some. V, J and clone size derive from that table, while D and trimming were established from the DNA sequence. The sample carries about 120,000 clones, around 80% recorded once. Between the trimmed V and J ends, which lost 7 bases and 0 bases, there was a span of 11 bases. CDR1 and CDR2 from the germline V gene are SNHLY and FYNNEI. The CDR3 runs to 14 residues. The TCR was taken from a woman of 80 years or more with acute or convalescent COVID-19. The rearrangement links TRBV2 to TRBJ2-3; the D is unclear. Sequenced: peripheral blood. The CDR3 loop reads CASNSRLSTDTQYF. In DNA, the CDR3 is TGTGCCAGCAACTCCCGGTTGAGCACAGATACGCAGTATTTT.